This T cell receptor beta chain was documented in a study of cytomegalovirus exposure and HLA in healthy donors. Comment on this clone: The antigen is unknown.

General study findings and limits: What was likely a sequencing artifact was a cluster of highly shared sequence variants.

This PCR relied on a set of 60 Vbeta primers and 13 Jbeta primers. TCRdb's copy holds only in-frame clones and misses some; the assay was immunoSEQ multiplex PCR. The sample gives about 150,000 clones, about 82% of which show up once; around 3.7% is in the top ten. This TCR was sampled from a male donor in good health and CMV-seronegative. The sample comprised PBMCs.

CDR3 bases: TGTGCCAGCAGCGACCAGACATTGGGCTATGGCTACACCTTC. Its translation: CASSDQTLGYGYTF. This chain connects TRBV9 to TRBJ1-2, with no clear D. Germline loops: CDR1 SGDLS, CDR2 YYNGEE. Trimming cost V 3 bases and J 4 bases, with 13 bases left between them. The CDR3 runs 14 residues.